One T cell receptor (beta chain) is described in this entry. The sample belongs to a study of blood T cell repertoires in COVID-19. At the level of the study: Spain, Italy and the United States supplied samples that represented acute and convalescent COVID-19. T cells, B-cell-depleted T cells, or PBMCs provided the cDNA or gDNA that served as material.

Authors' methods: Using reference gene primer amplification, nucleated cell counts were estimated. The protocol was immunoSEQ multiplex PCR, while the TCRdb copy is restricted to in-frame clones and leaves out a portion. V and J calls and clone size are as listed in that table; D and trimming were resolved from the DNA. In the table there are 150,000 to 200,000 clones, over 75% of which are singletons. Deletions cut 7 bases from V and 3 bases from J, with 20 bases between. Germline-derived CDR1 and CDR2 are SGHNT and YYREEE (reference sequence). The CDR3 has 15 amino acids. The sequenced sample was peripheral blood. The chain links TRBV5-4 to TRBJ2-7, with D perhaps TRBD2 (5 bases). The sequence derives from a human donor in a cohort sampled during active COVID-19. The CDR3 DNA reads as TGTGCCAGCCAGGTGGTTGGCGGACTTTACTACGAGCAGTACTTC. It specifies CASQVVGGLYYEQYF.